The 19 T cell receptor beta chains given below trace back to one sample, sequenced in a study of cytomegalovirus exposure and HLA in healthy donors. 13 Jbeta primers and 60 Vbeta primers were used for the PCR. Measured with immunoSEQ multiplex PCR; TCRdb has only the in-frame clones, and not every one. Here the sample spans around 63,000 clones, less than 80% being singletons. The sample comprised PBMCs. Receptors originate from a man aged 60 to 75 in good health and CMV-seropositive.

The chain couples TRBV6-1 to TRBJ2-2, with a possible D match to TRBD1 (6 bases). Germline-derived CDR1 and CDR2 are MNHNS and SASEGT. This CDR3 spans 13 amino acids. V lost 8 bases and J lost 6, with 13 bases in between. The DNA of the CDR3 is TGTGCCAGCGTATTACAGGGCCCCGGGGAGCTGTTTTTT. Translation gives CASVLQGPGELFF.

This clone was counted only a few times. The chain recombines TRBV5-1 with TRBJ2-7; D is possibly TRBD1 (6 bases). The V gene's germline CDR1 is SGHRS and CDR2 YFSETQ. The V end lost 2 bases, the J end lost 1 base, and 13 bases lay between the germline ends. The CDR3 has 15 residues. The CDR3 DNA follows: TGCGCCAGCAGCTTCCTTCAGCAGGGGTCCTACGAGCAGTACTTC. Protein product: CASSFLQQGSYEQYF.

The V and J genes are TRBV13 and TRBJ2-3; possible D gene TRBD2, 5 bases. CDR3 length: 15 residues. V lost 4 bases, J lost 0 bases, and 11 bases lay in between. Per germline, CDR1 PRHDT and CDR2 FYEKMQ (reference sequence). CDR3 residues: CASSSGISSTDTQYF. The CDR3 DNA sequence: TGTGCCAGCAGCTCGGGGATCTCTAGCACAGATACGCAGTATTTT.

The chain has TRBV5-4 and TRBJ2-1, with 14 bases that match TRBD2. Germline CDR1 reads SGHNT; CDR2 reads YYREEE (reference sequence). V lost 3 bases and J lost 10; bases outside the gene matches: 9. The CDR3 runs to 16 residues. The DNA for the CDR3 is TGTGCCAGCAGCTCAGGACTAGCGGGGGGCCTCGGGGAGCAGTTCTTC. It codes for CASSSGLAGGLGEQFF.

This chain uses TRBV6-6 with TRBJ2-7, with a possible D match to TRBD1 (6 bases). Germline values: CDR1 MNHNY, CDR2 SVGAGI (reference sequence). V lost 0 bases and J lost 3, with 9 bases in between. This CDR3 has 14 residues. The CDR3 sequence is CASSYSKQGYEQYF. The CDR3 DNA reads TGTGCCAGCAGTTACTCGAAACAGGGCTACGAGCAGTACTTC.

The rearrangement links TRBV6-5 to TRBJ1-1; the D is unclear. The CDR3 contains 13 residues. CDR1 MNHEY and CDR2 SVGAGI come from the germline V gene. V shed 5 bases and J shed 0 bases, with 7 bases lying between them. The chain's CDR3 is CASSATLNTEAFF. The CDR3 DNA is TGTGCCAGCAGTGCTACCCTGAACACTGAAGCTTTCTTT.

The count of this clone is one. The rearrangement links TRBV27 to TRBJ1-4; D uncertain. V gave up 6 bases and J gave up 0 bases, with 14 bases separating them. CDR1 and CDR2 (germline): MNHEY, SMNVEV (reference sequence). This CDR3 is built from 16 residues. The CDR3 protein is CASSPYGSATNEKLFF. The CDR3 DNA reads as TGTGCCAGCAGCCCCTACGGAAGCGCAACTAATGAAAAACTGTTTTTT.

The CDR3 DNA reads TGCGCCAGCAGCCCAAGGACAGCAGATACGCAGTATTTT. Its translation: CASSPRTADTQYF. The rearrangement links TRBV5-1 to TRBJ2-3, with a weak D call TRBD1 (6 bases). CDR1 and CDR2 (germline): SGHRS, YFSETQ. The CDR3 loop spans 13 amino acids. The V and J ends lost 4 bases and 4 bases respectively, with 10 bases between them.

The V and J genes are TRBV4-1 and TRBJ1-6, with 7 bases matching TRBD1. V lost 4 bases, J lost 6 bases, and 9 bases stayed unmatched. In germline, CDR1 is MGHRA, CDR2 YSYEKL. The CDR3 loop spans 16 amino acids. CDR3 sequence: CASSPHAGQLNSPLHF. The CDR3 region has the DNA TGCGCCAGCAGCCCCCATGCGGGACAGCTTAATTCACCCCTCCACTTT.

The chain uses TRBV19 and TRBJ2-1, with 7 bases matching TRBD2. The CDR3 totals 14 residues. V shed 5 bases and J 8 bases; nucleotides not matched to a gene: 9. Germline assignment: CDR1 LNHDA and CDR2 SQIVND (reference sequence). The chain's CDR3 is CASSPRGVYDEQFF. The DNA of the CDR3 is TGTGCCAGTAGTCCTCGGGGGGTCTATGATGAGCAGTTCTTC.

The V call is TRBV15, the J call TRBJ2-2; TRBD1 matches 8 bases. This CDR3 comprises 14 residues. Germline V gene lookup returns CDR1 LNHNV and CDR2 YYDKDF (reference sequence). Losses at the gene ends were 8 bases for V and 3 bases for J; bases not matched to a gene: 5. CDR3 amino acids: CATGQGLYTGELFF. The CDR3 DNA reads as TGTGCCACCGGACAGGGTTTGTACACCGGGGAGCTGTTTTTT.

A few counts support this clone. The chain links TRBV7-2 to TRBJ1-1, with 7 bases fitting TRBD1. CDR1 and CDR2 from the germline V gene are SGHTA and FQGNSA. The CDR3 is 12 residues long. V shed 3 bases, J shed 8 bases, and the junction held 3 bases outside the gene matches. The CDR3 region has the DNA TGTGCCAGCAGCTTTGAGGACAGGGAAGCTTTCTTT. It is translated as CASSFEDREAFF.

The chain carries TRBV9 and TRBJ2-2, with 9 bases fitting TRBD2. The CDR3 runs 16 residues. The ends lost 1 base at V and 1 base at J; junction bases unmatched: 2. The germline gives CDR1 SGDLS, CDR2 YYNGEE. The CDR3 DNA sequence: TGTGCCAGCAGCGTAACGACTAGCGGGAACACCGGGGAGCTGTTTTTT. Translating it yields CASSVTTSGNTGELFF. Filled out from reference TRBV9 and TRBJ2-2, the complete variable domain reads DSGVTQTPKHLITATGQRVTLRCSPRSGDLSVYWYQQSLDQGLQFLIQYYNGEERAKGNILERFSAQQFPDLHSELNLSSLELGDSALYFCASSVTTSGNTGELFFGEGSRLTVL.

The rearrangement uses TRBV7-9 and TRBJ2-5; 8 nucleotides agree with TRBD1. The germline V gene encodes CDR1 SEHNR and CDR2 FQNEAQ (reference sequence). With 3 bases clipped from V and 2 bases from J, the junction kept 5 bases outside the gene matches. CDR3 length: 15 residues. As DNA, the CDR3 is TGTGCCAGCAGCTTGGGCAGGGGGCGGCAAGAGACCCAGTACTTC. The encoded protein is CASSLGRGRQETQYF.

The CDR3 DNA reads as TGTGCCACCAGCAGAGATTCCGGGGGGGGGACCCAGTACTTC. Translated: CATSRDSGGGTQYF. V usage is TRBV15 and J usage is TRBJ2-5, with 8 nucleotides matching TRBD2. The CDR3 contains 14 residues. Germline V gene sequence: CDR1 LNHNV, CDR2 YYDKDF (reference sequence). The V and J ends lost 0 bases and 7 bases, in that order; junction bases with no gene match: 4.

The chain couples TRBV6-1 to TRBJ1-6; D is unresolved. Germline V gene data show CDR1 as MNHNS and CDR2 as SASEGT. CDR3 length equals 11 residues. Trimming cost V 3 bases and J 11 bases, with 5 bases left between them. Written as DNA, the CDR3 is TGTGCCAGCAGTGAGGAGCCACCCCTCCACTTT. Its protein is CASSEEPPLHF.

The rearrangement joins TRBV5-4 to TRBJ2-3, with no clear D. V lost 3 bases and J lost 0, with 2 bases in between. CDR1 and CDR2 (germline): SGHNT, YYREEE (reference sequence). This CDR3 comprises 12 residues. The CDR3 is CASSSSTDTQYF. CDR3 sequence (DNA): TGTGCCAGCAGCTCGAGCACAGATACGCAGTATTTT. Full variable domain (remainder filled in from reference TRBV5-4 and TRBJ2-3): ETGVTQSPTHLIKTRGQQVTLRCSSQSGHNTVSWYQQALGQGPQFIFQYYREEENGRGNFPPRFSGLQFPNYSSELNVNALELDDSALYLCASSSSTDTQYFGPGTRLTVL.

This chain joins TRBV18 and TRBJ2-2; D ambiguous. Trimming shortened V by 2 bases and J by 1 base, and 5 bases separated the two germline ends. Germline values: CDR1 KGHSH, CDR2 LQKENI. The CDR3 sequence is 14 residues long. For the CDR3, the DNA is TGTGCCAGCTCACCAAAGAGGAACACCGGGGAGCTGTTTTTT. Residues: CASSPKRNTGELFF.

This clone was counted a single time. The chain uses TRBV5-5 and TRBJ2-7, with 7 bases identical to TRBD2. This CDR3 has 15 residues. The junction had 7 bases not matched to a gene; V was cut back by 2 bases and J by 2 bases. Per the germline V gene, CDR1 is SGHKS and CDR2 is YYEKEE (reference sequence). The CDR3 sequence is CASSFDGGYPYEQYF. The CDR3 DNA reads TGTGCCAGCAGCTTTGACGGGGGGTACCCCTACGAGCAGTACTTC.